A single sample is the source of the 4 T cell receptor beta chains below, sequenced in a study of T cell changes during pregnancy in multiple sclerosis. Libraries were prepared by immunoSEQ multiplex PCR; TCRdb keeps only in-frame clonotypes and omits some of them. The data contain about 42,000 clones, about 85% of them seen just once; the ten biggest clones take up over 0.85%. Specimen: CD4+ T cells from peripheral blood mononuclear cells, collected after pregnancy. Source of these receptors: a female donor with multiple sclerosis, enrolled in a pregnancy study.

With respect to this clone: A much larger clone lies one base from this, so it may be a read error. The same CDR3 arises from other DNA sequences in this sample as well. This rearrangement joins TRBV7-3 to TRBJ1-1; 7 bases align to TRBD1. V lost 0 bases to trimming and J lost 2 bases; unmatched junction nucleotides: 0. Germline-derived CDR1 and CDR2 are SGHTA and FQGTGA. The CDR3 consists of 14 residues. CDR3 region: CASSLTGGNTEAFF. The CDR3, as DNA: TGTGCCAGCAGCTTAACAGGGGGCAACACTGAAGCTTTCTTT.

V and J are TRBV29-1 and TRBJ1-1, with TRBD1 as a possible D gene (6 bases). CDR1 and CDR2 from the germline V gene are SQVTM and ANQGSEA. This CDR3 is 14 amino acids long. V dropped 1 base and J dropped 4 bases, with 13 bases sitting between them. This chain's CDR3 is CSVEGGQGATEAFF. The DNA for the CDR3 is TGCAGCGTTGAAGGGGGGCAGGGCGCCACTGAAGCTTTCTTT.

This clone showed up just a few times. V usage is TRBV28 and J usage is TRBJ1-2; possible D gene TRBD1, 5 bases. The CDR3 contains 13 residues. Germline V gene data show CDR1 as MDHEN and CDR2 as SYDVKM. V shed 10 bases and J shed 3 bases, with 15 bases lying between them. In DNA, the CDR3 is TGTGCCACCACCCTCCAGACAGACTATGGCTACACCTTC. It codes for CATTLQTDYGYTF.

This clone was picked up one time. V usage is TRBV29-1 and J usage is TRBJ2-3; D gene uncertain. V was pared by 7 bases and J by 2 bases, with 4 bases between. Germline assignment: CDR1 SQVTM and CDR2 ANQGSEA. The CDR3 totals 10 residues. This CDR3 reads CSDYTDTQYF. For the CDR3, the DNA is TGCAGCGACTACACAGATACGCAGTATTTT.